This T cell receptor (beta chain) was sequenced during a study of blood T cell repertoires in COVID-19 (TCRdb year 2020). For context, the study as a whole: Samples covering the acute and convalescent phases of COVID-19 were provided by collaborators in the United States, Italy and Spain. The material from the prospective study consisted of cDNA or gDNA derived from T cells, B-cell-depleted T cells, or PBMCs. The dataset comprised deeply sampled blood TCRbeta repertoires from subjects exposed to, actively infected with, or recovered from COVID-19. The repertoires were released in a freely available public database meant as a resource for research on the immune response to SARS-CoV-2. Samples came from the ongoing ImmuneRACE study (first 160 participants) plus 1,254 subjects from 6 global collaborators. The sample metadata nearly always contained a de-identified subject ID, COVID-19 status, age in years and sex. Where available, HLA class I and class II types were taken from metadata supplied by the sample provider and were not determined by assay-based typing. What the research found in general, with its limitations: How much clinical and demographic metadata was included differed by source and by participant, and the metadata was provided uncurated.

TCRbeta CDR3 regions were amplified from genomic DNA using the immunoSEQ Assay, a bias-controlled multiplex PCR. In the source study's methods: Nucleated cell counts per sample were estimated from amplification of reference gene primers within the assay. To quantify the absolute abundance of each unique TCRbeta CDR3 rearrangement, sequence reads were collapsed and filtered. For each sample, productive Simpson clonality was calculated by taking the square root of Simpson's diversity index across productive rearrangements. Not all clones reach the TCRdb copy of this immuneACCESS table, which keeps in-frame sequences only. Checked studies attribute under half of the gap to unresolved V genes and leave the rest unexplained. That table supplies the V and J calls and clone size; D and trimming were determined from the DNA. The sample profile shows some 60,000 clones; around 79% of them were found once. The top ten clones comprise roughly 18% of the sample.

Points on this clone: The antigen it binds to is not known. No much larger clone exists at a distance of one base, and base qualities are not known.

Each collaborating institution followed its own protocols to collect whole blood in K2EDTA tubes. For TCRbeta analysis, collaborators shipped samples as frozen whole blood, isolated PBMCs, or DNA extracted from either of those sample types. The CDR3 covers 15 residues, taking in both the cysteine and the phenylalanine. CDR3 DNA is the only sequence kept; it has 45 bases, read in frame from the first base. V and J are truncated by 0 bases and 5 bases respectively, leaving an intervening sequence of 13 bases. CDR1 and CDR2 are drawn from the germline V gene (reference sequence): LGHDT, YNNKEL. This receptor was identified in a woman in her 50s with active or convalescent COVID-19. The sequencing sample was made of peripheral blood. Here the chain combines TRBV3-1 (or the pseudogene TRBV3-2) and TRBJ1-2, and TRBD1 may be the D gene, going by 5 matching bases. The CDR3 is CASSQETARRYGYTF. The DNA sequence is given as TGTGCCAGCAGCCAAGAGACAGCTAGAAGGTATGGCTACACCTTC.